Listed below are T cell receptor beta chains from one sample, sequenced in a study of shared T cell receptors in the human thymus. The method was immunoSEQ multiplex PCR; TCRdb's version includes in-frame clones alone and lacks a portion of them. The sample yields approximately 490,000 clones, 75% to 85% seen once. These data are also associated with another study on human thymus T cells.

Sample: thymocytes. These receptors all come from a boy in the first two years of life with a congenital heart defect. CDR3s include the opening cysteine and the closing phenylalanine or tryptophan. The order of the fields is CDR3 length, clone size, J gene, V gene, D gene, CDR3 DNA, CDR3 protein. The D gene is left open where the match is weak. A clone size is listed for some rows: how often the clone was seen (once, few, many), or a class if it is expanded.

15,.,TRBJ2-7,TRBV27,.,TGTGCCAGCACCACGCGGCAGGACAACACCTACGAGCAGTACTTC,CASTTRQDNTYEQYF
13,few,TRBJ2-3,TRBV19,.,TGTGCCACTCGGGAGCGGAACACAGATACGCAGTATTTT,CATRERNTDTQYF
19,.,TRBJ2-7,TRBV5-1,TRBD2,TGCGCCAGCAGCTCTTACAGGGGGCTAGCGGGAGGGGGGGCCTACGAGCAGTACTTC,CASSSYRGLAGGGAYEQYF
15,.,TRBJ2-7,TRBV4-2,TRBD2,TGTGCCAGCAGCCAAGGGGAGCGGGACCCCTACGAGCAGTACTTC,CASSQGERDPYEQYF
16,once,TRBJ2-7,TRBV6-6,TRBD1,TGTGCCAGCAGTTACCGGGGACAGTGGGTCACCTACGAGCAGTACTTC,CASSYRGQWVTYEQYF
18,.,TRBJ2-7,TRBV5-1,TRBD2,TGCGCCAGCAGCTTGGGGGCGGGGGGGCAACAGATTTCCTACGAGCAGTACTTC,CASSLGAGGQQISYEQYF
16,.,TRBJ2-7,TRBV18,.,TGTGCCAGCTCACCTCCCCCCTGCGCGAGCTCCTACGAGCAGTACTTC,CASSPPPCASSYEQYF
11,once,TRBJ2-1,TRBV20-1,.,TGCAGTGCTAGGTCAGGCAATGAGCAGTTCTTC,CSARSGNEQFF
11,.,TRBJ1-2,TRBV19,.,TGTGCCAGTAGACGACAGCATGGCTACACCTTC,CASRRQHGYTF
16,.,TRBJ2-7,TRBV5-6,TRBD2,TGTGCCAGCAGTTCAAGTCTAGCGGGAGACCCCTACGAGCAGTACTTC,CASSSSLAGDPYEQYF
13,.,TRBJ1-1,TRBV6-5,.,TGTGCCAGCAGTTACCGAGGGCTCCACCCGGCTTTCTTT,CASSYRGLHPAFF
15,few,TRBJ1-3,TRBV27,TRBD1,TGTGCCAGCGGGTACAGGGGGGCCTTAGGAAACACCATATATTTT,CASGYRGALGNTIYF
14,.,TRBJ2-7,TRBV10-3,.,TGTGCCATCAGACCGGGACTGTGCTCCTACGAGCAGTACTTC,CAIRPGLCSYEQYF
18,.,TRBJ1-2,TRBV14,TRBD1,TGTGCCAGCAGCCAATTTAATCAGGGGGCAAGTGTTGACTATGGCTACACCTTC,CASSQFNQGASVDYGYTF
19,.,TRBJ2-7,TRBV28,TRBD2,TGTGCCAGCAGTCCTAGGGGGGCAGGGGAAGAAGCGGGGGCCTACGAGCAGTACTTC,CASSPRGAGEEAGAYEQYF
17,few,TRBJ2-2,TRBV12-5,TRBD2,TGTGCTAGTGGTTTGGGGACTAGCGGGAGAGTGATCGGGGAGCTGTTTTTT,CASGLGTSGRVIGELFF
13,.,TRBJ1-2,TRBV7-9,.,TGTGCCAGCACCGAACAGGGCTTCTATGGCTACACCTTC,CASTEQGFYGYTF
16,once,TRBJ1-1,TRBV5-4,TRBD1,TGTGCCAGCAGGGGACCGGGACAGGGATCAAACACTGAAGCTTTCTTT,CASRGPGQGSNTEAFF
17,.,TRBJ2-3,TRBV18,TRBD2,TGTGCCAGCTCAGCCTTCTCTCTAGCGGGGCACACAGATACGCAGTATTTT,CASSAFSLAGHTDTQYF
14,once,TRBJ2-2,TRBV6-4,TRBD2,TGTGCCAGCAAAGCAGCGGGAGAGGTCGGGGAGCTGTTTTTT,CASKAAGEVGELFF